The entry that follows covers one T cell receptor (beta chain) sequence. What it recognizes is unknown. In germline, CDR1 is LGHDT, CDR2 YNNKEL (reference sequence). Trimming cost V 6 bases and J 6 bases; bases outside gene matches: 15. This CDR3 has 18 residues. The data originate from a study of T-cell reconstitution after alpha-beta-depleted transplantation in children. Study outcomes and limitations: Newly produced T cells mostly accounted for T-cell counts and diversity one year post-transplant. Reports say that about two months after transplant, the alpha-beta T cells came out of several hundred graft clones that had expanded. Recipient T cells and thymic progenitors that survived were the source of the high TCRbeta diversity seen at day 60 in some patients.

Using unique molecular identifiers, the investigators prepared the TCRbeta library. Via MiXCR, TCRdb re-called the PCR reads, giving one row per CDR3 protein. The repertoire has about 110,000 distinct CDR3 sequences, over 9% of them found once; the top ten carry around 35%. The clonotype comes from a boy between 2 and 15 years old with acute lymphoblastic leukemia, due to receive a stem cell transplant. The source material was PBMCs, sampled before TCRalphabeta/CD19-depleted stem cell transplant. The rearrangement joins TRBV3-1 to TRBJ2-5, with TRBD2 matching over 14 bases. The CDR3 region has the DNA TGTGCCAGCAGGGGGGAACGCGGACTAGCGGGAGGTCTGAAGACCCAGTACTTC. Encoded protein: CASRGERGLAGGLKTQYF.